The sequence of this T cell receptor (beta chain) was determined in a study of blood T cell repertoires in COVID-19. The J segment lost 0 bases and the V segment lost 3 bases, leaving 2 bases of the junction unmatched. Germline loops: CDR1 MNHNS, CDR2 SASEGT. The CDR3 spans 15 residues. Produced via immunoSEQ multiplex PCR; TCRdb's table is partial and in-frame only. The data show about 110,000 clones, 87% seen once. The chain has TRBV6-1 and TRBJ2-1, with 7 bases fitting TRBD1. The sequence was obtained from a human donor in a cohort sampled during active COVID-19. Sequenced: peripheral blood. CDR3: CASSEDRSSYNEQFF. The CDR3 bases are TGTGCCAGCAGTGAGGACAGGAGCTCCTACAATGAGCAGTTCTTC.